Sequencing of this T cell receptor (beta chain) was carried out in a study of T cell repertoires in cytomegalovirus infection (dated by TCRdb to between 2019 and 2020). As for the study more broadly: Because public TCR beta signatures pointed to carriage of CMV infection together with the matching HLA type, the HLA type of each donor mattered for the analysis. Study-level results and caveats: In the ex vivo response, HLA-C-restricted CMV-specific TCR beta clonotypes were dominant, and in two of eight donors the single most frequent clonotype came from this HLA-C-restricted group. In both this cohort and an independent approximately 350-donor cohort, the cumulative frequency of public TCR beta family members distinguished carriers of CMV infection plus the relevant HLA type.

V is clipped by 3 bases and J by 4 bases, and the sequence between their germline boundaries is 16 bases long. The CDR3 has 15 amino acids, counting the end cysteine and phenylalanine. Only the CDR3 part of the read is kept: 45 bases, read in frame from the first base. CDR1 and CDR2 are drawn from the germline V gene (reference sequence): SGHNT, YYREEE. A remark on this clonotype: No antigen is known for it. No base quality information exists; no much larger clone differs at one position.

Sequenced on an Illumina HiSeq 1500. TCRdb reanalyzed the raw reads on its own, using fastp at Q25 for trimming and MiXCR for clone calling, and kept in-frame beta chains. One record per CDR3 amino acid sequence lists the most common genes and DNA. The sample table lists 400,000 or so distinct CDR3 sequences, around 32% of them with a count of one. The top ten constitute roughly an eighth of the sample. The specimen sequenced was PBMCs. The sequence derives from a human donor in good health (CMV status not recorded). Some clones in this sample may be carry-over from other donors' samples. The rearrangement joined TRBV5-4 to TRBJ1-1; a weak D assignment points to TRBD1 (6 bases agree). This receptor has the CDR3 CASSSSGDWVTEAFF. The sequence in DNA is TGTGCCAGCAGCTCATCAGGGGATTGGGTCACTGAAGCTTTCTTT.